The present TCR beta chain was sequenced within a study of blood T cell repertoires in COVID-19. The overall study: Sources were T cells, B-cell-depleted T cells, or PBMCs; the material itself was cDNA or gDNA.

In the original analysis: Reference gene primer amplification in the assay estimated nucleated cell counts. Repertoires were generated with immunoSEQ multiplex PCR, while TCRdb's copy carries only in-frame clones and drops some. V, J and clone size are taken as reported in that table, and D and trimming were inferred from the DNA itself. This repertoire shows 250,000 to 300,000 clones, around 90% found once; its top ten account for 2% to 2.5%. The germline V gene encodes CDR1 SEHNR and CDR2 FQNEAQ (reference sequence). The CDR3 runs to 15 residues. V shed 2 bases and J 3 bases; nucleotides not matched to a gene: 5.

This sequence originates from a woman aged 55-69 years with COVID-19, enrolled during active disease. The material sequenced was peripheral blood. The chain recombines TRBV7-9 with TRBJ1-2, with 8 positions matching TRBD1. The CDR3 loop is CASSLPQGADYGYTF. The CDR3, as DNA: TGTGCCAGCAGCTTACCCCAGGGGGCCGACTATGGCTACACCTTC.